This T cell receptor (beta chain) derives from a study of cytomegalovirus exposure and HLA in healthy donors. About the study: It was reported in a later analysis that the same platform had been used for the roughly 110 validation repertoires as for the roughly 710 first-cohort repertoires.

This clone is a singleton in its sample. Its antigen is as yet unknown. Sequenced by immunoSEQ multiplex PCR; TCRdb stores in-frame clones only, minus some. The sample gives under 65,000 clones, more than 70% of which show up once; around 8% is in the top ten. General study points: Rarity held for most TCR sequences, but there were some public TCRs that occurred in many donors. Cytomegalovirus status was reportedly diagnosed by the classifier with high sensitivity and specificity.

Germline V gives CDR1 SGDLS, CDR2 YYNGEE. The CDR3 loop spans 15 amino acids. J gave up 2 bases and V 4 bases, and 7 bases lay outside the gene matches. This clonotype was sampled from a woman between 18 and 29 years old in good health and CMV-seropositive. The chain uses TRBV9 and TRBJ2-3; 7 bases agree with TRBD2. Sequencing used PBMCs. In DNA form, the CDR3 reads TGTGCCAGCAGCCCGGGACTATCCCTCACAGATACGCAGTATTTT. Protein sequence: CASSPGLSLTDTQYF.